The entry below describes one T cell receptor (beta chain). Its target is unknown. TCRdb processed the reads anew with MiXCR; each CDR3 protein has one entry. The sample holds 250,000 or so distinct CDR3 sequences, about 18% seen once. The sample is drawn from a study of T cell repertoires in cytomegalovirus infection. The CDR3 totals 18 residues. V lost 0 bases and J 1 base, leaving 19 bases between the germline ends. Germline assignment: CDR1 DFQATT and CDR2 SNEGSKA (reference sequence). Study-level findings and limits: Ex vivo, HLA-C-restricted CMV-specific TCR beta clonotypes prevailed over the rest of the response. Identification of carriers of CMV plus the relevant HLA was achieved through cumulative public TCR beta family frequency.

The sample comprised CD8+ T cells from PBMCs. J is TRBJ1-5 and V is TRBV20-1; D might be TRBD1 (5 bases). This clonotype originated in a human donor in good health (CMV status not recorded). Some clones in this sample may be carry-over from other donors' samples. The CDR3 nucleotides read TGCAGTGCTAGAGATATAGTTTCGGGGGAATCAAGCAATCAGCCCCAGCATTTT. This gives the protein CSARDIVSGESSNQPQHF.